This T cell receptor (beta chain) was identified during a study of control samples from healthy donors and cancer patients. Assay: immunoSEQ multiplex PCR; the TCRdb copy retains only in-frame clones and omits some. This table has around 190,000 clones, more than 90% appearing once. Germline V lookup: CDR1 MRHNA, CDR2 SNTAGT. V shed 8 bases and J 3 bases; nucleotides not matched to a gene: 7. This CDR3 has 15 amino acids. The origin of this receptor is a young man in good health. This rearrangement joins TRBV6-4 to TRBJ2-5; 12 nucleotides agree with TRBD2. The source material was blood. The CDR3 sequence: CASSASGGAEETQYF. The CDR3 region has the DNA TGTGCCAGCTCGGCTAGCGGGGGGGCCGAAGAGACCCAGTACTTC.